These T cell receptor beta chains were read from a single sample in a study of T cell responses to AZD1222 COVID-19 vaccine. Sequencing was performed with immunoSEQ multiplex PCR; in TCRdb, only in-frame clones are kept and a portion is missing. The table records around 150,000 clones, 80% to 95% of them present only once. Sequencing was performed on peripheral blood, taken 28 days after the second AZD1222 dose. The source of these receptors is an adult who received the AZD1222 COVID-19 vaccine. Both conserved end residues are part of each CDR3. D genes are given only for firm matches. Rows may omit the clone size; those that give it use once, few, many or a size class.

v_gene: TRBV27
abundance: -
j_gene: TRBJ1-5
d_gene: -
CDR3nt: TGTGCCAGCAGTTTACAGGGCAATCAGCCCCAGCATTTT
CDR3aa: CASSLQGNQPQHF

v_gene: TRBV3-1/TRBV3-2
abundance: -
j_gene: TRBJ2-3
d_gene: -
CDR3nt: TGTGCCAGCAGCCCCCCAGGGCTCACAGATACGCAGTATTTT
CDR3aa: CASSPPGLTDTQYF

v_gene: TRBV7-9
abundance: -
j_gene: TRBJ1-6
d_gene: -
CDR3nt: TGTGCCAGCAGCTTCGGCGCATATCAGGACTCACCCCTCCACTTT
CDR3aa: CASSFGAYQDSPLHF

v_gene: TRBV4-1
abundance: -
j_gene: TRBJ1-5
d_gene: -
CDR3nt: TGCGCCAGCAGCCAAGTTGGGACACCGAATCAGCCCCAGCATTTT
CDR3aa: CASSQVGTPNQPQHF

v_gene: TRBV4-1
abundance: once
j_gene: TRBJ1-1
d_gene: -
CDR3nt: TGCGCCAGCAGCCACCCCCAGACGGTGAACACTGAAGCTTTCTTT
CDR3aa: CASSHPQTVNTEAFF

v_gene: TRBV28
abundance: once
j_gene: TRBJ1-2
d_gene: -
CDR3nt: TGTGCCAGCAGTACGGGACTTGAAACATATGGCTACACCTTC
CDR3aa: CASSTGLETYGYTF

v_gene: TRBV30
abundance: -
j_gene: TRBJ1-1
d_gene: -
CDR3nt: TGTGCCTGGAGGGGTACAGGGAGGGCAGCTTTCTTT
CDR3aa: CAWRGTGRAAFF

v_gene: TRBV9
abundance: -
j_gene: TRBJ1-3
d_gene: TRBD1
CDR3nt: TGTGCCAGCAGCCTCGGGACAGGGTCTCTCTCTGGAAACACCATATATTTT
CDR3aa: CASSLGTGSLSGNTIYF

v_gene: TRBV7-9
abundance: -
j_gene: TRBJ1-2
d_gene: -
CDR3nt: TGTGCCAGCAGCGGGCCGGAGTACTATGGCTACACCTTC
CDR3aa: CASSGPEYYGYTF

v_gene: TRBV11-1
abundance: -
j_gene: TRBJ2-7
d_gene: -
CDR3nt: TGTGCCAGCAGTCACCTTCCGGGACGTAACGAGCAGTACTTC
CDR3aa: CASSHLPGRNEQYF

v_gene: TRBV19
abundance: -
j_gene: TRBJ2-7
d_gene: TRBD1
CDR3nt: TGTGCCAGTAGAAGTTGGGACAGCTACGAGCAGTACTTC
CDR3aa: CASRSWDSYEQYF

v_gene: TRBV19
abundance: -
j_gene: TRBJ2-5
d_gene: -
CDR3nt: TGTGCCAGTAGTATATTGGCGTCCAACAGGGCCCAAGAGACCCAGTACTTC
CDR3aa: CASSILASNRAQETQYF

v_gene: TRBV5-1
abundance: -
j_gene: TRBJ1-1
d_gene: -
CDR3nt: TGCGCCAGCAGCTCGCACATCTACAGGAGCACTGAAGCTTTCTTT
CDR3aa: CASSSHIYRSTEAFF

v_gene: TRBV5-1
abundance: -
j_gene: TRBJ2-1
d_gene: -
CDR3nt: TGCGCCAGCAGCTTGGACGAAGGATACTATGAGCAGTTCTTC
CDR3aa: CASSLDEGYYEQFF

v_gene: TRBV4-1
abundance: -
j_gene: TRBJ1-2
d_gene: -
CDR3nt: TGCGCCAGCAGCCAAGGGGACTTTTTACATGGCTACACCTTC
CDR3aa: CASSQGDFLHGYTF

v_gene: TRBV10-3
abundance: -
j_gene: TRBJ2-3
d_gene: TRBD2
CDR3nt: TGTGCCATCAGTGTCCTAGGTGGAGCGGGGGGGCGATTCTCAGATACGCAGTATTTT
CDR3aa: CAISVLGGAGGRFSDTQYF

v_gene: TRBV30
abundance: -
j_gene: TRBJ1-2
d_gene: -
CDR3nt: TGTGCCTGGCAACAGGGATTTGTCTATGGCTACACCTTC
CDR3aa: CAWQQGFVYGYTF

v_gene: TRBV7-6
abundance: -
j_gene: TRBJ2-5
d_gene: -
CDR3nt: TGTGCCAGCAGCTTAAGGCCGGCAGAAGAGACCCAGTACTTC
CDR3aa: CASSLRPAEETQYF

v_gene: TRBV4-1
abundance: -
j_gene: TRBJ1-1
d_gene: -
CDR3nt: TGCGCCAGCAGCCAAGATCTAAAGTGGACTGAAGCTTTCTTT
CDR3aa: CASSQDLKWTEAFF

v_gene: TRBV11-2
abundance: -
j_gene: TRBJ1-2
d_gene: -
CDR3nt: TGTGCCAGCAGCTTAGATGGAGGGGTTCGTCATGGCTACACCTTC
CDR3aa: CASSLDGGVRHGYTF

v_gene: TRBV2
abundance: once
j_gene: TRBJ1-2
d_gene: TRBD1
CDR3nt: TGTGCCAGCAGAGAGCGGACAGGAGGGCGGCCTGGCTACACCTTC
CDR3aa: CASRERTGGRPGYTF

v_gene: TRBV7-2
abundance: -
j_gene: TRBJ1-4
d_gene: -
CDR3nt: TGTGCCAGCAGTTTCCGGAGCCTTGGGGAAAAACTGTTTTTT
CDR3aa: CASSFRSLGEKLFF

v_gene: TRBV2
abundance: -
j_gene: TRBJ2-5
d_gene: -
CDR3nt: TGTGCCAGCAGTGAGGGGGGCAGGTTGGAGACCCAGTACTTC
CDR3aa: CASSEGGRLETQYF

v_gene: TRBV7-6
abundance: -
j_gene: TRBJ2-5
d_gene: TRBD1
CDR3nt: TGTGCCAGCAGCTTAGGGGGGACAGGCGACCAAGAGACCCAGTACTTC
CDR3aa: CASSLGGTGDQETQYF

v_gene: TRBV5-6
abundance: once
j_gene: TRBJ1-3
d_gene: -
CDR3nt: TGTGCAACTCAGGGCTCTGGAAACACCATATATTTT
CDR3aa: CATQGSGNTIYF